The 19 T cell receptor beta chains given below trace back to one sample, sequenced in a study of blood T cell repertoires in COVID-19. The assay was immunoSEQ multiplex PCR, and TCRdb's table has in-frame clones only and misses some. The data show just over 90,000 clones, about three quarters seen once. Sequencing was done on a sample of peripheral blood. Source of these receptors: a man between 65 and 85 years old with acute or convalescent COVID-19.

This chain links TRBV10-1 with TRBJ2-3; 9 bases line up with TRBD1. V trimming: 6 bases; J trimming: 4 bases; junction bases outside the gene matches: 5. The CDR3 extends over 14 amino acids. In germline, CDR1 is WNHNN, CDR2 SYGVQD (reference sequence). In DNA, the CDR3 is TGCGCCAGCAGCCGCAGGACAGGGGCAGATACGCAGTATTTT. The encoded protein is CASSRRTGADTQYF.

The chain joins TRBV7-9 to TRBJ1-2; D gene unclear. Trimming removed 3 bases at V and 0 bases at J, with 8 bases between. CDR3 length equals 14 residues. Per the germline V gene, CDR1 is SEHNR and CDR2 is FQNEAQ (reference sequence). CDR3 in DNA: TGTGCCAGCAGCTTCAGTGAAACTAACTATGGCTACACCTTC. Protein sequence: CASSFSETNYGYTF.

The gene calls are TRBV5-4 and TRBJ1-1, with a tentative D call TRBD1 (6 bases). Trimming removed 0 bases from V and 0 bases from J, with 15 bases in between. Germline CDR1 is SGHNT and CDR2 is YYREEE (reference sequence). The CDR3 loop spans 17 amino acids. CDR3 in amino acids: CASSLDVTGYMNTEAFF. CDR3 in DNA: TGTGCCAGCAGCTTGGATGTTACAGGGTACATGAACACTGAAGCTTTCTTT.

As DNA, the CDR3 is TGCGCCAGCAGCTTGCAGACAGGGGGCCTTAACAATGAGCAGTTCTTC. This sequence encodes CASSLQTGGLNNEQFF. The V gene is TRBV5-1, the J gene TRBJ2-1; TRBD1 aligns across 10 bases. Germline V CDR1 and CDR2: SGHRS, YFSETQ. Trimming cost V 1 base and J 5 bases; bases outside gene matches: 6. CDR3 size: 16 residues.

The V call is TRBV6-5, the J call TRBJ1-5; TRBD1 might be the D (6 bases). CDR3 size: 15 residues. The V and J ends lost 6 bases and 7 bases respectively, with 19 bases between them. The germline gives CDR1 MNHEY, CDR2 SVGAGI. DNA of the CDR3: TGTGCCAGCAGCTTAGCCAGGGGCACCTTCCAGCCCCAGCATTTT. It specifies CASSLARGTFQPQHF.

This clone was observed a single time. The rearrangement joins TRBV6-2 or TRBV6-3 to TRBJ2-3, with unresolved D. This CDR3 comprises 14 residues. Germline assignment: CDR1 MNHEY and CDR2 SVGEGT. The V end was cut by 2 bases, the J end by 0 bases, with 6 bases between. The CDR3 loop reads CASSYHGSTDTQYF. CDR3 DNA sequence: TGTGCCAGCAGTTACCACGGGAGCACAGATACGCAGTATTTT.

This chain connects TRBV7-3 to TRBJ2-3; D unresolved. The length of the CDR3 is 14 residues. V dropped 2 bases and J dropped 1 base, with 7 bases sitting between them. Looked up from germline, CDR1 is SGHTA and CDR2 is FQGTGA. The CDR3 bases are TGTGCCAGCAGCTTAGTGGGCGGCACAGATACGCAGTATTTT. Its translation is CASSLVGGTDTQYF.

This clone occurred once. The chain couples TRBV25-1 to TRBJ1-5; TRBD1 aligns across 11 bases. J gave up 7 bases and V 3 bases, and 8 bases lay outside the gene matches. The CDR3 sequence is 16 residues long. The V gene's germline CDR1 is MGHDK and CDR2 SYGVNS. CDR3 protein: CASSDAGTGGHQPQHF. CDR3 DNA sequence: TGTGCCAGCAGTGATGCCGGGACAGGGGGTCACCAGCCCCAGCATTTT.

The rearrangement links TRBV27 to TRBJ1-1, with 8 bases matching TRBD1. The germline V gene encodes CDR1 MNHEY and CDR2 SMNVEV (reference sequence). The CDR3 loop spans 18 amino acids. V dropped 2 bases and J dropped 4; count of bases not matched to a gene: 15. The CDR3, as DNA: TGTGCCAGCAGTTTAAGAGGGGCCTCAGGGGGCGCGGGCACTGAAGCTTTCTTT. Its translation: CASSLRGASGGAGTEAFF.

This clone is a singleton in its sample. The rearrangement uses TRBV6-5 and TRBJ2-5; 8 bases align to TRBD1. The CDR3 loop spans 15 amino acids. Germline assignment: CDR1 MNHEY and CDR2 SVGAGI. V gave up 1 base and J gave up 4 bases; unmatched junction bases: 5. The CDR3 nucleotides read TGTGCCAGCAGTTACTTCCAGGGGGCATCAGAGACCCAGTACTTC. Protein: CASSYFQGASETQYF.

The genes are TRBV2 and TRBJ1-3; D unclear. Germline assignment: CDR1 SNHLY and CDR2 FYNNEI. There are 18 residues in the CDR3. V lost 6 bases to trimming and J lost 0 bases, with 21 bases between them. CDR3 in DNA: TGTGCCAGCAGGGGAGCGGAAGGACGCCTGCACTCTGGAAACACCATATATTTT. It is translated as CASRGAEGRLHSGNTIYF.

The chain joins TRBV5-1 to TRBJ2-1; 15 bases map to TRBD2. CDR3 size: 16 residues. Trimming cost V 4 bases and J 5 bases; bases outside gene matches: 4. In germline, CDR1 is SGHRS, CDR2 YFSETQ. CDR3 sequence reads: CASSQGLAGGHNEQFF. In DNA, the CDR3 is TGCGCCAGCAGCCAAGGACTAGCGGGGGGGCACAATGAGCAGTTCTTC.

This clone was detected only once. This chain joins TRBV6-6 and TRBJ2-3; D gene ambiguous. Trimming cost V 6 bases and J 1 base, with 5 bases left between them. This CDR3 has 12 residues. The germline gives CDR1 MNHNY, CDR2 SVGAGI (reference sequence). The DNA of the CDR3 is TGTGCCAGCAGCTATCGCACAGATACGCAGTATTTT. Translating gives CASSYRTDTQYF.

The chain carries TRBV5-1 and TRBJ1-1; 8 bases agree with TRBD1. This CDR3 has 15 amino acids. V shed 4 bases and J 3 bases; nucleotides not matched to a gene: 8. The V gene's germline CDR1 is SGHRS and CDR2 YFSETQ. This chain's CDR3 is CASSPRTGTDTEAFF. Here the CDR3 DNA reads TGCGCCAGCAGCCCGAGGACAGGGACGGACACTGAAGCTTTCTTT.

J is TRBJ1-1 and V is TRBV20-1, with D perhaps matching TRBD1 (6 bases). V lost 3 bases and J lost 3, with 14 bases in between. CDR3 length: 14 amino acids. CDR1 is DFQATT, CDR2 SNEGSKA, per germline (reference sequence). CDR3: CSASASPGDTEAFF. CDR3 in DNA: TGCAGTGCTAGTGCGAGCCCAGGGGACACTGAAGCTTTCTTT.

The CDR3 spells CASSRGLAGVGDTQYF. CDR3 in DNA: TGTGCCAGCTCACGGGGACTAGCGGGAGTCGGAGATACGCAGTATTTT. V and J are TRBV18 and TRBJ2-3, with TRBD2 matching over 14 bases. Germline assignment: CDR1 KGHSH and CDR2 LQKENI. The V gene end was trimmed by 4 bases and the J gene end by 5 bases; junction bases not matched to a gene: 5. There are 16 residues in the CDR3.

This rearrangement joins TRBV15 to TRBJ1-1; maybe TRBD1 (5 bases). Trimming cost V 7 bases and J 1 base, with 13 bases left between them. The germline gives CDR1 LNHNV, CDR2 YYDKDF (reference sequence). The CDR3 has 14 amino acids. The CDR3 DNA follows: TGTGCCACCAACCGGACAAGCCCGAACACTGAAGCTTTCTTT. Amino acid sequence: CATNRTSPNTEAFF.

The CDR3 reads CASRRQGEPRTEAFF. In DNA form, the CDR3 reads TGTGCCAGCAGAAGACAGGGCGAACCAAGGACTGAAGCTTTCTTT. The chain is built from TRBV6-5 and TRBJ1-1; 7 nucleotides align to TRBD1. After removal of 6 bases from V and 5 bases from J, the junction contained 12 bases not matched to a gene. CDR1 MNHEY and CDR2 SVGAGI come from the germline V gene. The CDR3 loop spans 15 amino acids.

This clone was found a few times. The chain's CDR3 is CASKGHLNTEAFF. The CDR3 coding sequence is TGTGCCAGCAAGGGACACCTGAACACTGAAGCTTTCTTT. The rearrangement uses TRBV7-2 and TRBJ1-1, with a tentative D call TRBD1 (6 bases). Trimming removed 7 bases from V and 0 bases from J, with 9 bases in between. The CDR3 length is 13 residues. Germline V gene lookup returns CDR1 SGHTA and CDR2 FQGNSA. Full variable domain (remainder filled in from reference TRBV7-2 and TRBJ1-1): GAGVSQSPSNKVTEKGKDVELRCDPISGHTALYWYRQSLGQGLEFLIYFQGNSAPDKSGLPSDRFSAERTGGSVSTLTIQRTQQEDSAVYLCASKGHLNTEAFFGQGTRLTVV.